This TCR beta chain was sequenced during a study of T-cell memory formation after mild COVID-19. The CDR3 extends over 14 amino acids. Trimming shortened V by 5 bases and J by 5 bases, and 15 bases separated the two germline ends. CDR1 is MNHEY and CDR2 is SVGEGT in the germline V gene. Study findings and constraints: Contracting CD4+ clones were located mainly in CM and EM, and CD8+ clones in EMRA. Day 15 to 85 contractors were CD4/CD8 balanced; later expanders leaned CD4+. Proof of SARS-CoV-2 specificity was absent for the second-wave clones that crested on day 37.

TCRdb reprocessed the 5' RACE reads via MiXCR and lists one record per CDR3 protein. The sample carries just under 350,000 distinct CDR3 sequences, 10% to 15% recorded once. This clonotype was observed a few times. The target antigen is unknown. The chain joins TRBV6-2 or TRBV6-3 to TRBJ2-5; D is uncertain. The sequenced sample was PBMCs or a T cell subset sorted from them (not recorded which). This sequence was found in a man between 18 and 29 years old who had mild COVID-19 (a few samples of this study predate the infection). Cell type and time point are not known. The CDR3 DNA sequence: TGTGCCAGCAGTGACCGAAGTCGGATGGAGACCCAGTACTTC. The encoded protein is CASSDRSRMETQYF.